One sample yielded the 5 T cell receptor beta chains listed below, sequenced in a study of T cells in localized non-small cell lung cancer. Sequencing used immunoSEQ multiplex PCR; TCRdb keeps in-frame clones, though not all of them. The repertoire holds tens of thousands of clones, with 85% to 90% as singletons. The sequences come from peripheral blood, collected before any cancer treatment. These receptors all stem from a woman aged 40-69 years with stage I lung adenocarcinoma.

The rearrangement joins TRBV5-6 to TRBJ2-7; D not certain. CDR3 length: 13 amino acids. V shed 1 base and J shed 3 bases, with 8 bases lying between them. Germline V lookup: CDR1 SGHDT, CDR2 YYEEEE. DNA for the CDR3: TGTGCCAGCAGCTTGATTCAGGACTACGAGCAGTACTTC. Translated, it gives CASSLIQDYEQYF. The whole variable domain, remainder taken from reference TRBV5-6 and TRBJ2-7, is DAGVTQSPTHLIKTRGQQVTLRCSPKSGHDTVSWYQQALGQGPQFIFQYYEEEERQRGNFPDRFSGHQFPNYSSELNVNALLLGDSALYLCASSLIQDYEQYFGPGTRLTVT.

The rearrangement uses TRBV2 and TRBJ2-4; 7 bases match TRBD2. Germline CDR1 and CDR2: SNHLY and FYNNEI. V was clipped by 7 bases and J by 6 bases; unmatched bases: 12. CDR3 length: 15 amino acids. CDR3 sequence: CASKSEGLITNIQYF. The DNA of the CDR3 is TGTGCCAGCAAATCCGAGGGACTAATTACAAACATTCAGTACTTC.

The chain links TRBV6-1 to TRBJ2-3; TRBD2 might be the D (6 bases). The V and J ends lost 10 bases and 1 base respectively, with 9 bases between them. There are 12 residues in the CDR3. The germline V gene encodes CDR1 MNHNS and CDR2 SASEGT. CDR3 amino acids: CATLARTDTQYF. The CDR3, as DNA: TGTGCCACCCTAGCGCGCACAGATACGCAGTATTTT.

The rearrangement uses TRBV30 and TRBJ1-5, with D hard to call. The germline gives CDR1 GTSNPN, CDR2 SVGIG (reference sequence). This CDR3 contains 14 residues. Trimming pared 1 base from V and 7 bases from J, leaving 14 bases between. CDR3 DNA: TGTGCCTGGAGTGCCATAGACCAAAACCAGCCCCAGCATTTT. It is translated as CAWSAIDQNQPQHF.

The chain combines TRBV30 with TRBJ1-1; D unresolved. CDR1 GTSNPN and CDR2 SVGIG come from the germline V gene (reference sequence). This CDR3 comprises 13 residues. Between the trimmed V and J ends, which lost 5 bases and 0 bases, there was a span of 10 bases. The chain's CDR3 is CAWDPMMNTEAFF. The DNA for the CDR3 is TGTGCCTGGGACCCCATGATGAACACTGAAGCTTTCTTT.